The 21 T cell receptor beta chains below all came from one sample that was sequenced in a study of T cells expressing NK-cell markers. Reprocessing the 5' RACE reads, TCRdb reports a single entry for every CDR3 protein and omits DNA. The sample totals about 460,000 distinct CDR3 sequences. Sequencing was carried out using blood T cells: a sorted CD56 or NKG2C T cell subset, CD4+ or CD8+ T cells, or bulk PBMC T cells (not recorded which). The receptors here all came from a woman between 45 and 65 years old in good health.

This CDR3 is CASSRDRVRETQYF. J is TRBJ2-5 and V is TRBV27; checking the TCRdb D call of TRBD1 is not possible without DNA. This CDR3 comprises 14 residues. CDR1 is MNHEY, CDR2 SMNVEV, per germline (reference sequence).

This chain uses TRBV10-3 with TRBJ1-3; TCRdb names TRBD1, which stays unverified in the absence of DNA. In germline, CDR1 is ENHRY, CDR2 SYGVKD. The CDR3 runs to 13 residues. The CDR3 sequence is CAIGGDSGNTIYF.

This chain uses TRBV2 with TRBJ1-6; TCRdb's assignment of TRBD1 cannot be checked, as there is no DNA. This CDR3 spans 16 amino acids. CDR1 and CDR2 from the germline V gene are SNHLY and FYNNEI. CDR3 residues: CASSVRQPQGNSPLHF.

The chain carries TRBV12-3 or TRBV12-4 and TRBJ2-3; the TRBD2 assignment by TCRdb is unverifiable without DNA. This CDR3 has 18 amino acids. The CDR3 sequence: CASSLGTSGPYSTDTQYF.

The chain recombines TRBV12-3 or TRBV12-4 with TRBJ1-5; absent DNA, TCRdb's TRBD1 call cannot be checked. The CDR3 covers 15 residues. The CDR3 spells CASSRGSRGPQPQHF.

V and J are TRBV3-1 and TRBJ1-5; absent DNA, TCRdb's TRBD1 call cannot be checked. This CDR3 comprises 14 residues. Germline V CDR1 and CDR2: LGHDT, YNNKEL (reference sequence). CDR3 residues: CASSQEWGSQPQHF.

This chain connects TRBV5-6 to TRBJ2-3; without DNA, the TCRdb call of TRBD1 cannot be checked. This CDR3 spans 14 amino acids. Per germline, CDR1 SGHDT and CDR2 YYEEEE. This chain's CDR3 is CASSFARAVDTQYF.

The rearrangement joins TRBV20-1 to TRBJ2-4; the D call of TRBD1 rests on TCRdb alone, since no DNA is present to check it. Germline V gene data show CDR1 as DFQATT and CDR2 as SNEGSKA (reference sequence). The CDR3 sequence is 13 residues long. The CDR3 here is CSASRQGLDIQYF.

The chain is built from TRBV5-6 and TRBJ2-5; TCRdb's D call, TRBD1, is unchecked because there is no DNA. The CDR3 consists of 15 residues. Per the germline V gene, CDR1 is SGHDT and CDR2 is YYEEEE. CDR3 region: CASSLQGRGSETQYF.

This chain connects TRBV12-3 or TRBV12-4 to TRBJ2-2; TCRdb selects TRBD1, and the lack of DNA leaves this call unchecked. The CDR3 sequence is 13 residues long. The chain's CDR3 is CASRSGTGTQLFF.

The J gene is TRBJ2-1, the V gene TRBV19; the TCRdb call, TRBD2, lacks DNA for checking. This CDR3 has 17 residues. The V gene's germline CDR1 is LNHDA and CDR2 SQIVND (reference sequence). CDR3 amino acids: CASSITTSGRQVNEQFF.

This sequence joins TRBV2 and TRBJ1-2; lacking DNA, the TRBD1 call made by TCRdb goes unchecked. Germline CDR1 and CDR2: SNHLY and FYNNEI. The CDR3 is made up of 13 amino acids. CDR3 residues: CASRLQVTDGYTF.

V is TRBV20-1 and J is TRBJ2-3; the D call from TCRdb, TRBD2, cannot be confirmed without DNA. CDR1 is DFQATT and CDR2 is SNEGSKA in the germline V gene (reference sequence). The CDR3 is 15 residues long. The CDR3 is CSARSGLALVDTQYF.

The V call is TRBV29-1, the J call TRBJ2-1; the D call of TRBD2 rests on TCRdb alone, since no DNA is present to check it. Germline V gene sequence: CDR1 SQVTM, CDR2 ANQGSEA. CDR3 length: 14 residues. The CDR3 sequence: CSVEGSGIYNEQFF.

This sequence joins TRBV20-1 and TRBJ2-2; TCRdb names TRBD2, which stays unverified in the absence of DNA. There are 16 residues in the CDR3. From germline, CDR1 is DFQATT and CDR2 SNEGSKA (reference sequence). The CDR3 spells CSAAGLPQANTGELFF.

The V gene is TRBV4-1, the J gene TRBJ1-4. This CDR3 contains 13 residues. The V gene's germline CDR1 is MGHRA and CDR2 YSYEKL. CDR3: CASSQGFMEKLFF.

This chain links TRBV7-6 with TRBJ1-1; the TCRdb call, TRBD1, lacks DNA for checking. CDR3 length equals 14 residues. CDR1 is SGHVS and CDR2 is FNYEAQ in the germline V gene. CDR3 region: CASSPLDSFTEAFF.

The CDR3 is CASSSRTAQNQPQHF. The chain couples TRBV12-3 or TRBV12-4 to TRBJ1-5; TCRdb outputs TRBD1, but without DNA this stays unchecked. This CDR3 comprises 15 residues.

The chain uses TRBV5-1 and TRBJ2-5. CDR1 and CDR2 (germline): SGHRS, YFSETQ. The CDR3 spans 15 residues. CDR3 loop: CASSLEAVNQETQYF.

The chain combines TRBV9 with TRBJ1-4; TCRdb's D call of TRBD1 is untestable without DNA. This CDR3 contains 15 residues. The germline CDR1 and CDR2 sequences are SGDLS and YYNGEE. CDR3 loop: CASSASGTGYEKLFF.

V gene TRBV29-1 combines with J gene TRBJ2-7; checking the TCRdb D call of TRBD1 is not possible without DNA. There are 13 residues in the CDR3. Germline V gene data show CDR1 as SQVTM and CDR2 as ANQGSEA. CDR3 protein: CSVAQGTGYEQYF.